This T cell receptor (beta chain) is from a study of T cell changes during pregnancy in multiple sclerosis. The repertoire was sequenced with immunoSEQ multiplex PCR; TCRdb's copy has only in-frame clones and lacks some. The table records under 80,000 clones, 92% of them present only once. The CDR3 length is 15 residues. CDR1 and CDR2 from the germline V gene are SGHTA and FQGNSA. V gave up 1 base and J gave up 4 bases; unmatched junction bases: 6. This specimen consisted of peripheral blood, obtained after pregnancy. This receptor was obtained from a female donor in good health, enrolled as a control in a pregnancy study. The V call is TRBV7-2, the J call TRBJ2-7; 8 bases fit TRBD2. CDR3 protein: CASSLDGGALYEQYF. For the CDR3, the DNA is TGTGCCAGCAGCTTAGACGGGGGGGCGCTGTACGAGCAGTACTTC.